This T cell receptor beta chain was found in a study of blood T cell repertoires in COVID-19. Study-level background: The United States, Italy and Spain were the sources of the acute and convalescent COVID-19 samples. T cells, B-cell-depleted T cells, or PBMCs provided the cDNA or gDNA that served as material.

Original processing notes: Reference gene primers were amplified, and this amplification served to estimate nucleated cell counts. Profiled with immunoSEQ multiplex PCR; TCRdb holds only in-frame clones, not every one. The DNA was the basis for D and trimming; V, J and clone size are from that table. The data show approximately 160,000 clones, around four fifths seen once. Trimming removed 8 bases from V and 4 bases from J, with 17 bases in between. Germline V lookup: CDR1 SEHNR, CDR2 FQNEAQ (reference sequence). The CDR3 loop spans 14 amino acids. The rearrangement uses TRBV7-9 and TRBJ1-2; maybe TRBD1 (6 bases). Sequencing was performed on peripheral blood. The origin of this receptor is a woman at least 80 years old with acute or convalescent COVID-19. CDR3 sequence reads: CASGSGGDTYGYTF. The CDR3 nucleotides are TGTGCCAGCGGGTCTGGGGGGGACACCTATGGCTACACCTTC.